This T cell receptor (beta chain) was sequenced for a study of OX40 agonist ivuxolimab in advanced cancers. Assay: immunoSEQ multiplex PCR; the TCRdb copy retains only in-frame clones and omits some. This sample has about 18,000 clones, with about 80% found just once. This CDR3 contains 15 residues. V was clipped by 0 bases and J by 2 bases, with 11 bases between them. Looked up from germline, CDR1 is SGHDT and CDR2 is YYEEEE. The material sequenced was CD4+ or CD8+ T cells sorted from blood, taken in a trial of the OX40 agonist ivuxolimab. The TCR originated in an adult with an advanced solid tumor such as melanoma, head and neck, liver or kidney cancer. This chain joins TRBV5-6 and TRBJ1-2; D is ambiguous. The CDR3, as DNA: TGTGCCAGCAGCTTGGGTCCAGGCGAGAACTATGGCTACACCTTC. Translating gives CASSLGPGENYGYTF.